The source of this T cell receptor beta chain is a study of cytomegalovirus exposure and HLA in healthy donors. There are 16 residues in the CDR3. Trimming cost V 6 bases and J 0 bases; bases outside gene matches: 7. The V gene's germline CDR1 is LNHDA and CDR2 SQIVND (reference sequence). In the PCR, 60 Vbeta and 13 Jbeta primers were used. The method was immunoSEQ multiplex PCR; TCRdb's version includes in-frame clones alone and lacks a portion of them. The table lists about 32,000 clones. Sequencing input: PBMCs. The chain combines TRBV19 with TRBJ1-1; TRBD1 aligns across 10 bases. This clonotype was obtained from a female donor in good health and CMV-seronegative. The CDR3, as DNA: TGTGCCAGTAGAGATCCGGGACAGGGGTTGAACACTGAAGCTTTCTTT. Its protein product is CASRDPGQGLNTEAFF.